Each of the 13 T cell receptor beta chains below was sequenced from the same sample in a study of T-cell reconstitution after alpha-beta-depleted transplantation in children. A TCRbeta library incorporating unique molecular identifiers was prepared. TCRdb ran MiXCR on the PCR reads and lists one entry per CDR3 protein. The sample carries around 600,000 distinct CDR3 sequences, about 15% recorded once. The material was PBMCs from the stem cell graft donor, obtained from the stem cell graft. These receptors came from a human donor who donated a stem cell graft to a child with acute myeloid leukemia.

This clonotype showed up just a few times. The chain recombines TRBV9 with TRBJ2-5; no firm D call. Per the germline V gene, CDR1 is SGDLS and CDR2 is YYNGEE. The CDR3 runs to 13 residues. The V end was cut by 1 base, the J end by 2 bases, with 6 bases between. CDR3 amino acids: CASSVSQQETQYF. The CDR3 region has the DNA TGTGCCAGCAGCGTATCACAACAAGAGACCCAGTACTTC.

This clonotype occurred many times. The chain couples TRBV27 to TRBJ1-4; D unclear. This CDR3 is built from 14 residues. V was clipped by 3 bases and J by 5 bases, with 10 bases between them. Germline lookup yields CDR1 MNHEY and CDR2 SMNVEV (reference sequence). The CDR3 protein is CASSLVGRNEKLFF. The CDR3 nucleotides read TGTGCCAGCAGTTTGGTGGGGAGGAATGAAAAACTGTTTTTT.

This rearrangement joins TRBV28 to TRBJ1-1; 9 bases are a match to TRBD1. J gave up 11 bases and V 2 bases, and 15 bases lay outside the gene matches. The CDR3 covers 16 residues. From germline, CDR1 is MDHEN and CDR2 SYDVKM. CDR3 DNA sequence: TGTGCCAGCAGTTTACCCGGACAGGGGCGAAAACGATACGCTTTCTTT. Amino acids: CASSLPGQGRKRYAFF.

This clonotype was found many times. CDR3 residues: CAISESLTGGESGYTF. For the CDR3, the DNA is TGTGCCATCAGTGAGTCCCTTACAGGGGGCGAGAGTGGCTACACCTTC. The genes are TRBV10-3 and TRBJ1-2, with 9 bases identical to TRBD1. The CDR3 contains 16 residues. J was trimmed by 7 bases and V by 0 bases; bases with no gene match: 9. Germline lookup yields CDR1 ENHRY and CDR2 SYGVKD.

This clonotype has more than one count but fewer than ten. J is TRBJ1-2 and V is TRBV15, with D possibly matching TRBD1 (6 bases). The CDR3 is 17 amino acids. CDR1 LNHNV and CDR2 YYDKDF come from the germline V gene (reference sequence). V was cut by 0 bases and J by 6 bases, with 20 bases left in between. CDR3: CATSRDPSLRTVDGYTF. CDR3 DNA: TGTGCCACCAGCAGAGATCCGTCACTGCGGACAGTGGATGGCTACACCTTC. The full variable domain, rest sourced from reference TRBV15 and TRBJ1-2, is DAMVIQNPRYQVTQFGKPVTLSCSQTLNHNVMYWYQQKSSQAPKLLFHYYDKDFNNEADTPDNFQSRRPNTSFCFLDIRSPGLGDTAMYLCATSRDPSLRTVDGYTFGSGTRLTVV.

V is TRBV6-5 and J is TRBJ2-3; 7 nucleotides agree with TRBD2. The junction had 4 bases not matched to a gene; V was cut back by 2 bases and J by 2 bases. The germline V gene has CDR1 MNHEY and CDR2 SVGAGI. The CDR3 loop spans 15 amino acids. For the CDR3, the DNA is TGTGCCAGCAGTTACGAGCGGGGATTCACAGATACGCAGTATTTT. Its protein product is CASSYERGFTDTQYF.

In its sample, this clonotype was seen many times. This chain connects TRBV20-1 to TRBJ1-1; D possibly corresponds to TRBD1 (6 bases). Germline assignment: CDR1 DFQATT and CDR2 SNEGSKA (reference sequence). CDR3 size: 13 residues. The germline V and J ends were trimmed by 0 bases and 6 bases, with 11 bases remaining between them. The chain's CDR3 is CSARDPGAPEAFF. As DNA, the CDR3 is TGCAGTGCTAGAGATCCAGGGGCGCCTGAAGCTTTCTTT.

The chain joins TRBV12-3 or TRBV12-4 to TRBJ2-3; 8 nucleotides align to TRBD2. Losses at the gene ends were 5 bases for V and 0 bases for J; bases not matched to a gene: 4. The CDR3 spans 15 residues. CDR3: CASSELAASTDTQYF. The CDR3 region has the DNA TGTGCCAGCAGTGAACTAGCGGCTAGCACAGATACGCAGTATTTT.

This clonotype came up many times. This sequence joins TRBV20-1 and TRBJ1-5; tentatively, D is TRBD1 (6 bases). Between the trimmed V and J ends, which lost 6 bases and 6 bases, there was a span of 21 bases. Per germline, CDR1 DFQATT and CDR2 SNEGSKA (reference sequence). The CDR3 totals 15 residues. The CDR3 DNA follows: TGCAGTGCCATTAACCTAGACAGGCCCCGTCAGCCCCAGCATTTT. This translates into CSAINLDRPRQPQHF.

Turning to this clonotype: At one of its ends the junction is not consistent with the germline gene, which may arise from a read error. The V and J genes are TRBV24-1 and TRBJ2-1; D remains ambiguous. From germline, CDR1 is KGHDR and CDR2 SFDVKD. This CDR3 comprises 16 residues. CDR3 protein: CATSDFKDRGDNEQIF. CDR3 in DNA: TGTGCCACCAGTGATTTTAAGGACCGCGGAGACAATGAGCAGATCTTC.

In this sample, this clonotype turned up a few times. This sequence joins TRBV10-3 and TRBJ2-5; 7 bases are a match to TRBD1. The junction had 6 bases not matched to a gene; V was cut back by 0 bases and J by 5 bases. From germline, CDR1 is ENHRY and CDR2 SYGVKD. This CDR3 spans 15 amino acids. The CDR3 reads CAISESNRGRETQYF. The DNA of the CDR3 is TGTGCCATCAGTGAGTCTAACAGGGGAAGGGAGACCCAGTACTTC.

This clonotype was recorded a few times. This sequence joins TRBV24-1 and TRBJ1-5, with D perhaps matching TRBD1 (6 bases). Trimming removed 5 bases at V and 7 bases at J, with 20 bases between. CDR1 is KGHDR, CDR2 SFDVKD, per germline. The CDR3 runs to 16 residues. CDR3 DNA sequence: TGTGCCACCAGTGGATATACAGGGTCGGAGGTACAGCCCCAGCATTTT. Encoded protein: CATSGYTGSEVQPQHF.

This clonotype was counted at least ten times. The V gene is TRBV7-9, the J gene TRBJ1-2; weak D call: TRBD1 (5 bases). Trimming removed 5 bases from V and 4 bases from J, with 11 bases in between. The CDR3 contains 13 residues. In germline, CDR1 is SEHNR, CDR2 FQNEAQ (reference sequence). The CDR3 protein is CASSATEAYGYTF. The CDR3 nucleotides read TGTGCCAGCAGCGCGACAGAAGCCTATGGCTACACCTTC. The full variable domain, its missing parts supplied by reference TRBV7-9 and TRBJ1-2, is DTGVSQNPRHKITKRGQNVTFRCDPISEHNRLYWYRQTLGQGPEFLTYFQNEAQLEKSRLLSDRFSAERPKGSFSTLEIQRTEQGDSAMYLCASSATEAYGYTFGSGTRLTVV.